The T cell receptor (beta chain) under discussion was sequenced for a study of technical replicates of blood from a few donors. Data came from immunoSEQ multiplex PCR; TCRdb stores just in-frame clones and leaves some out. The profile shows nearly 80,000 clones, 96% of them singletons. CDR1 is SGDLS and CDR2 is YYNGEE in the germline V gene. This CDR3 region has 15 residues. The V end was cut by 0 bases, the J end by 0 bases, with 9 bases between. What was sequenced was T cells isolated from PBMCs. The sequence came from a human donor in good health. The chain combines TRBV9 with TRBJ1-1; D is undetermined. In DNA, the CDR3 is TGTGCCAGCAGCGTAGATTGGCAGTTGAACACTGAAGCTTTCTTT. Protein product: CASSVDWQLNTEAFF.